Shown below are 24 T cell receptor beta chains from a single sample sequenced in a study of cytotoxic CD8 clonotypes in ibrutinib-treated CLL. Clones were sequenced by immunoSEQ multiplex PCR, and TCRdb holds only the in-frame ones, with some missing. The sample carries 20,000 to 30,000 clones, around 73% recorded once. The input for sequencing was PBMCs, taken before ibrutinib treatment. The origin of the receptors is a human donor with chronic lymphocytic leukemia.

This chain joins TRBV7-9 and TRBJ2-2; no clear D. With 5 bases removed from V and 1 base from J, the gap between germline ends came to 8 bases. This CDR3 region has 14 residues. Germline CDR1 and CDR2: SEHNR and FQNEAQ (reference sequence). The CDR3 DNA follows: TGTGCCAGCAGCGTCGGAGTGAACACCGGGGAGCTGTTTTTT. It translates to CASSVGVNTGELFF.

V is TRBV6-1 and J is TRBJ1-3, with D unresolved. The CDR3 is 12 residues long. The germline CDR1 and CDR2 sequences are MNHNS and SASEGT. Trimming removed 7 bases from V and 4 bases from J, with 8 bases in between. For the CDR3, the DNA is TGTGCCAGCAACTTCGTAGGAAACACCATATATTTT. This translates into CASNFVGNTIYF.

This chain uses TRBV7-9 with TRBJ1-1; D is perhaps TRBD1 (5 bases). Germline-derived CDR1 and CDR2 are SEHNR and FQNEAQ (reference sequence). The CDR3 covers 14 residues. Trimming shortened V by 2 bases and J by 4 bases, and 11 bases separated the two germline ends. CDR3 bases: TGTGCCAGCAGCTTACAGGGTGGGGCCACTGAAGCTTTCTTT. Amino acids: CASSLQGGATEAFF.

In this sample, this clone turned up a few times. The CDR3 loop is CASSFMTGVNTGELFF. The CDR3, as DNA: TGCGCCAGCAGCTTTATGACAGGGGTTAACACCGGGGAGCTGTTTTTT. J is TRBJ2-2 and V is TRBV5-1; 8 nucleotides line up with TRBD1. The CDR3 runs to 16 residues. Germline assignment: CDR1 SGHRS and CDR2 YFSETQ. After removal of 2 bases from V and 2 bases from J, the junction contained 5 bases not matched to a gene.

The chain has TRBV6-1 and TRBJ2-2; D gene ambiguous. The CDR3 totals 16 residues. In germline, CDR1 is MNHNS, CDR2 SASEGT. V was clipped by 1 base and J by 6 bases, with 15 bases between them. The CDR3 here is CASSEVPPDLPGELFF. The CDR3 DNA reads as TGTGCCAGCAGTGAAGTACCTCCAGACTTGCCCGGGGAGCTGTTTTTT.

V is TRBV29-1 and J is TRBJ2-1; D ambiguous. Germline-derived CDR1 and CDR2 are SQVTM and ANQGSEA. V lost 4 bases and J lost 9, with 10 bases in between. There are 11 residues in the CDR3. The DNA for the CDR3 is TGCAGCGTTGGGACCGCCGGTGAGCAGTTCTTC. It is translated as CSVGTAGEQFF.

By frequency in the sample, this clone is large. The V call is TRBV2, the J call TRBJ2-7; TRBD2 matches at 7 bases. The V gene's germline CDR1 is SNHLY and CDR2 FYNNEI. The CDR3 covers 12 residues. J lost 6 bases, V lost 7 bases, and 6 bases had no gene match. The chain's CDR3 is CASNGLGGEQYF. The CDR3 DNA sequence: TGTGCCAGCAACGGACTAGGAGGCGAGCAGTACTTC. Based on the CDR3 plus reference TRBV2 and TRBJ2-7, the full variable domain is EPEVTQTPSHQVTQMGQEVILRCVPISNHLYFYWYRQILGQKVEFLVSFYNNEISEKSEIFDDQFSVERPDGSNFTLKIRSTKLEDSAMYFCASNGLGGEQYFGPGTRLTVT.

The rearrangement uses TRBV19 and TRBJ1-3; D is unresolved. Germline loops: CDR1 LNHDA, CDR2 SQIVND (reference sequence). This CDR3 contains 14 residues. The ends were cut back, 6 bases at V and 0 bases at J, with 9 bases in the middle. CDR3 amino acids: CASSRGSSGNTIYF. In DNA form, the CDR3 reads TGTGCCAGTAGCAGAGGGAGCTCTGGAAACACCATATATTTT.

J is TRBJ2-1 and V is TRBV9; TRBD2 aligns across 11 bases. Germline CDR1 is SGDLS and CDR2 is YYNGEE. CDR3 length: 15 amino acids. With 2 bases clipped from V and 7 bases from J, the junction kept 5 bases outside the gene matches. The CDR3 DNA reads TGTGCCAGCAGCGTCACTAGCGGGAGAGGTAATGAGCAGTTCTTC. Translating it yields CASSVTSGRGNEQFF.

The table lists this clone with a count of one. The CDR3 loop is CASSLTGTEKTQYF. Written as DNA, the CDR3 is TGTGCCAGCAGCTTAACGGGAACAGAGAAGACCCAGTACTTC. V gene TRBV7-2 combines with J gene TRBJ2-5; possibly TRBD2 for D (5 bases). V lost 2 bases and J 6 bases, leaving 13 bases between the germline ends. Per the germline V gene, CDR1 is SGHTA and CDR2 is FQGNSA. The CDR3 consists of 14 residues.

The chain employs TRBV5-1 and TRBJ2-5; 9 bases are shared with TRBD1. The germline gives CDR1 SGHRS, CDR2 YFSETQ. With 1 base clipped from V and 3 bases from J, the junction kept 7 bases outside the gene matches. There are 16 residues in the CDR3. The CDR3 DNA is TGCGCCAGCAGCTTGAACACAGGGGGCCTCGAAGAGACCCAGTACTTC. Translated, it gives CASSLNTGGLEETQYF.

A few counts support this clone. J is TRBJ2-4 and V is TRBV6-1, with a tentative D call TRBD1 (5 bases). Germline CDR1 MNHNS, CDR2 SASEGT. CDR3 length: 14 amino acids. Trimming removed 1 base at V and 8 bases at J, with 12 bases between. The CDR3 sequence: CASSEGNEGDIQYF. In DNA form, the CDR3 reads TGTGCCAGCAGTGAAGGGAACGAAGGGGACATTCAGTACTTC.

The gene calls are TRBV15 and TRBJ2-7, with TRBD1 matching over 7 bases. This CDR3 is 15 amino acids long. Germline V gives CDR1 LNHNV, CDR2 YYDKDF (reference sequence). V lost 7 bases, J lost 2 bases, and 11 bases stayed unmatched. The DNA for the CDR3 is TGTGCCACCACCGACGACAGGGTGGGCCCCTACGAGCAGTACTTC. It specifies CATTDDRVGPYEQYF.

The rearrangement joins TRBV5-4 to TRBJ2-3, with TRBD2 matching 7 bases. The CDR3 has 16 residues. Germline values: CDR1 SGHNT, CDR2 YYREEE (reference sequence). V lost 0 bases, J lost 2 bases, and 6 bases stayed unmatched. In nucleotides, the CDR3 is TGTGCCAGCAGCTTGGGAGGTAGCGGGCTCACAGATACGCAGTATTTT. Translation gives CASSLGGSGLTDTQYF.

The chain links TRBV25-1 to TRBJ2-7; no definite D call. Germline assignment: CDR1 MGHDK and CDR2 SYGVNS. The CDR3 totals 12 residues. Trimming stripped 3 bases from V and 3 bases from J, with 6 bases between. The DNA of the CDR3 is TGTGCCAGCAGTGAGTCCCTCTACGAGCAGTACTTC. It encodes CASSESLYEQYF.

This clone was seen more than once but under ten times. The V and J genes are TRBV21-1 and TRBJ2-4; the D call TRBD2 from the table was never checked on the DNA. TRBV21-1 is marked as a pseudogene. CDR3 size: 15 residues. This CDR3 reads CASSKGGTSANIQYF. As DNA, the CDR3 is TGTGCCAGCAGCAAAGGGGGGACTAGCGCAAACATTCAGTACTTC.

This clone has just one count. This rearrangement joins TRBV29-1 to TRBJ2-1; TRBD2 matches at 8 bases. CDR1 and CDR2 from the germline V gene are SQVTM and ANQGSEA. The CDR3 loop spans 12 amino acids. V lost 6 bases to trimming and J lost 6 bases; unmatched junction nucleotides: 4. Written as DNA, the CDR3 is TGCAGCGTCGGGAGGGGTTCCAATGAGCAGTTCTTC. Translated: CSVGRGSNEQFF.

This chain uses TRBV29-1 with TRBJ2-2, with 11 bases aligning to TRBD1. V dropped 4 bases and J dropped 5; count of bases not matched to a gene: 3. There are 14 residues in the CDR3. Germline lookup yields CDR1 SQVTM and CDR2 ANQGSEA. CDR3 sequence reads: CSVARDRGTGELFF. The CDR3 DNA follows: TGCAGCGTTGCAAGGGACAGGGGGACCGGGGAGCTGTTTTTT.

V and J are TRBV19 and TRBJ1-1; TRBD1 agrees at 8 bases. J was trimmed by 8 bases and V by 6 bases; bases with no gene match: 8. This CDR3 is built from 13 residues. Germline loops: CDR1 LNHDA, CDR2 SQIVND (reference sequence). The DNA of the CDR3 is TGTGCCAGTAGCAGGACAGGGAATAAAGAAGCTTTCTTT. It yields the protein CASSRTGNKEAFF.

This chain joins TRBV11-3 and TRBJ2-3, with TRBD2 identical over 7 bases. This CDR3 is 15 amino acids long. J lost 1 base, V lost 1 base, and 2 bases had no gene match. Germline lookup yields CDR1 SGHNT and CDR2 YENEEA. CDR3 in DNA: TGTGCCAGCAGCTTAGGAACTAGCGGCACAGATACGCAGTATTTT. Translating it yields CASSLGTSGTDTQYF.

J is TRBJ2-3 and V is TRBV7-9; TRBD2 matches 7 bases. The ends lost 5 bases at V and 2 bases at J; junction bases unmatched: 7. Germline CDR1 is SEHNR and CDR2 is FQNEAQ (reference sequence). The CDR3 runs 15 residues. In nucleotides, the CDR3 is TGTGCCAGCAGCGAGACTAGCAGCGCCACAGATACGCAGTATTTT. As protein: CASSETSSATDTQYF.

The chain has TRBV7-9 and TRBJ2-3, with D tentatively TRBD1 or TRBD2 (6 bases each). CDR3 length: 16 amino acids. Deletions cut 5 bases from V and 0 bases from J, with 15 bases between. Germline CDR1 SEHNR, CDR2 FQNEAQ (reference sequence). As DNA, the CDR3 is TGTGCCAGCAGCCCAGAAGGGGGGATGAGCACAGATACGCAGTATTTT. Amino acids: CASSPEGGMSTDTQYF.

The chain uses TRBV7-2 and TRBJ1-3; D gene unclear. The germline gives CDR1 SGHTA, CDR2 FQGNSA. CDR3 length: 12 amino acids. Trimming shortened V by 1 base and J by 4 bases, and 2 bases separated the two germline ends. The CDR3 is CASSLEGNTIYF. CDR3 DNA sequence: TGTGCCAGCAGCTTAGAAGGAAACACCATATATTTT.

The chain couples TRBV29-1 to TRBJ2-3, with D perhaps matching TRBD1 or TRBD2 (6 bases each). CDR3 length: 15 residues. V dropped 0 bases and J dropped 8 bases, with 18 bases sitting between them. The germline CDR1 and CDR2 sequences are SQVTM and ANQGSEA. The CDR3 nucleotides read TGCAGCGTTGAAGAGTGGAGGAGGGGGAGCGCTACGCAGTATTTT. Protein sequence: CSVEEWRRGSATQYF.